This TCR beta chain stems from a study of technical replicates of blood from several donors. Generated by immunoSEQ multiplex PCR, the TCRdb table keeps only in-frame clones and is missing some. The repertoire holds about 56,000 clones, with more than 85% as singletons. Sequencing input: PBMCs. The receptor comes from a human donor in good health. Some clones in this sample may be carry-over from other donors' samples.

CDR3 region: CASSPILAGAGEQYF. The CDR3 DNA sequence: TGTGCCAGCAGTCCAATCCTAGCGGGAGCGGGAGAGCAGTACTTC. The chain carries TRBV6-1 and TRBJ2-7, with 10 bases identical to TRBD2. From germline, CDR1 is MNHNS and CDR2 SASEGT. The CDR3 has 15 residues. The V and J ends lost 5 bases and 7 bases, in that order; junction bases with no gene match: 11.